Below, 30 T cell receptor beta chains from the same sample are listed, as sequenced in a study of identical twins. Each CDR3 protein gets one entry after TCRdb re-called the 5' RACE reads with MiXCR. Among hundreds of thousands of distinct CDR3 sequences listed, 6% to 6.5% were seen once. Sequencing was carried out using naive T cells sorted from blood. Every receptor here comes from a man younger than 30 in good health.

The rearrangement joins TRBV10-3 to TRBJ1-2; D is unclear. With 11 bases removed from V and 8 bases from J, the gap between germline ends came to 18 bases. Germline V gene lookup returns CDR1 ENHRY and CDR2 SYGVKD. There are 12 residues in the CDR3. Here the CDR3 DNA reads TGTGCCTCACGGACCGTTCGGGGAGGCTACACCTTC. It yields the protein CASRTVRGGYTF.

There are many counts of this clonotype. The chain recombines TRBV4-3 with TRBJ2-2; D is uncertain. In germline, CDR1 is LGHNA, CDR2 YSLEER. The V and J ends lost 5 bases and 6 bases respectively, with 13 bases between them. The CDR3 is 14 amino acids. In DNA form, the CDR3 reads TGCGCCAGCAGCTTCGAAGGTGTAGCCGGGGAGCTGTTTTTT. This sequence encodes CASSFEGVAGELFF.

This clonotype was detected ten times or more. This chain joins TRBV10-3 and TRBJ2-1; D is possibly TRBD2 (6 bases). The CDR3 is 13 residues long. The V end was cut by 3 bases, the J end by 7 bases, with 10 bases between. Germline assignment: CDR1 ENHRY and CDR2 SYGVKD. DNA of the CDR3: TGTGCCATCAGTGAAACGGGGGAAAATGAGCAGTTCTTC. Translation gives CAISETGENEQFF.

This clonotype was detected ten times or more. The gene calls are TRBV7-9 and TRBJ2-3, with 9 nucleotides matching TRBD2. The CDR3 extends over 16 amino acids. Looked up from germline, CDR1 is SEHNR and CDR2 is FQNEAQ (reference sequence). J lost 0 bases, V lost 6 bases, and 7 bases had no gene match. The CDR3 spells CASRFGTSLSTDTQYF. Written as DNA, the CDR3 is TGTGCCAGCAGGTTCGGGACTAGCCTCAGCACAGATACGCAGTATTTT.

This clonotype was found many times. This chain connects TRBV13 to TRBJ2-1, with D possibly TRBD2 on 5 matching bases. With 0 bases removed from V and 3 bases from J, the gap between germline ends came to 9 bases. This CDR3 spans 15 amino acids. Per the germline V gene, CDR1 is PRHDT and CDR2 is FYEKMQ (reference sequence). The CDR3 region is CASSLGPGIYNEQFF. The CDR3, as DNA: TGTGCCAGCAGCTTAGGCCCGGGAATCTACAATGAGCAGTTCTTC. Based on the CDR3 plus reference TRBV13 and TRBJ2-1, the full variable domain is AAGVIQSPRHLIKEKRETATLKCYPIPRHDTVYWYQQGPGQDPQFLISFYEKMQSDKGSIPDRFSAQQFSDYHSELNMSSLELGDSALYFCASSLGPGIYNEQFFGPGTRLTVL.

This clonotype was seen ten or more times. The CDR3 sequence is CASTRRKFNEQYV. The CDR3 bases are TGTGCCAGCACCCGCAGGAAGTTTAACGAGCAGTACGTC. The chain is built from TRBV6-2 or TRBV6-3 and TRBJ2-7; unclear D gene. Germline V gene sequence: CDR1 MNHEY, CDR2 SVGEGT. Trimming pared 7 bases from V and 5 bases from J, leaving 15 bases between. The CDR3 spans 13 residues.

The V and J genes are TRBV5-1 and TRBJ2-4; D unclear. The V gene lost 0 bases and the J gene lost 0 bases, with 19 bases spanning the gap. This CDR3 is built from 19 residues. Looked up from germline, CDR1 is SGHRS and CDR2 is YFSETQ. For the CDR3, the DNA is TGCGCCAGCAGCTTGGCCCCAGAGGAATCCGCTATAGCCAAAAACATTCAGTACTTC. The encoded protein is CASSLAPEESAIAKNIQYF.

This clonotype has a handful of counts. The chain joins TRBV5-1 to TRBJ2-3; 8 positions agree with TRBD1. This CDR3 contains 20 residues. CDR1 is SGHRS, CDR2 YFSETQ, per germline. V shed 3 bases and J 0 bases; nucleotides not matched to a gene: 18. CDR3 residues: CASSSHLQGGSLTSTDTQYF. The CDR3 region has the DNA TGCGCCAGCAGCTCACACCTACAGGGGGGATCGCTGACAAGCACAGATACGCAGTATTTT.

At least ten counts were recorded for this clonotype. This sequence joins TRBV29-1 and TRBJ1-4; TRBD1 is a possible D gene (5 bases). The CDR3 consists of 14 residues. Trimming stripped 2 bases from V and 10 bases from J, with 17 bases between. Germline V gene data show CDR1 as SQVTM and CDR2 as ANQGSEA. The DNA of the CDR3 is TGCAGCGTTGAACCGGGGCTGGTGCCCGGAAAACTGTTTTTT. Amino acids: CSVEPGLVPGKLFF.

The rearrangement joins TRBV6-1 to TRBJ2-3, with 8 nucleotides matching TRBD2. This CDR3 spans 14 amino acids. The germline CDR1 and CDR2 sequences are MNHNS and SASEGT. With V trimmed by 7 bases and J by 5 bases, 8 bases remained unmatched. This chain's CDR3 is CASTEAGARDTQYF. Here the CDR3 DNA reads TGTGCCAGCACGGAAGCGGGAGCTCGAGATACGCAGTATTTT.

This clonotype was seen ten or more times. Written as DNA, the CDR3 is TGTGCCAGCAGTTTAAGGTGGGCCCCGAATAGCAATCAGCCCCAGCATTTT. Residues: CASSLRWAPNSNQPQHF. This chain connects TRBV12-3 or TRBV12-4 to TRBJ1-5; D gene ambiguous. The CDR3 is 17 residues long. Trimming shortened V by 2 bases and J by 0 bases, and 14 bases separated the two germline ends.

There are many counts of this clonotype. This chain uses TRBV25-1 with TRBJ2-1; D might be TRBD1 or TRBD2, each matching 5 bases. The ends were cut back, 3 bases at V and 0 bases at J, with 9 bases in the middle. This CDR3 region has 15 residues. CDR1 and CDR2 (germline): MGHDK, SYGVNS. CDR3 DNA: TGTGCCAGCAGTGAGGGACGTAGCTCCTACAATGAGCAGTTCTTC. Its translation: CASSEGRSSYNEQFF.

This clonotype was observed at least ten times. The CDR3 is CSARAGGGGETQYF. The DNA for the CDR3 is TGCAGTGCTAGAGCCGGGGGAGGTGGTGAGACCCAGTACTTC. The chain is built from TRBV20-1 and TRBJ2-5; D is perhaps TRBD2 (6 bases). CDR3 length: 14 residues. With 1 base removed from V and 5 bases from J, the gap between germline ends came to 14 bases. From germline, CDR1 is DFQATT and CDR2 SNEGSKA (reference sequence).

This clonotype was seen at least ten times. The V gene is TRBV5-1, the J gene TRBJ2-2; 7 bases are a match to TRBD1. CDR1 SGHRS and CDR2 YFSETQ come from the germline V gene. V dropped 0 bases and J dropped 6; count of bases not matched to a gene: 8. CDR3 length: 16 amino acids. The DNA for the CDR3 is TGCGCCAGCAGCTTGGTCGCGACAGGGAAGGCCGGGGAGCTGTTTTTT. Translating gives CASSLVATGKAGELFF.

This clonotype was detected many times. This chain uses TRBV6-5 with TRBJ2-7, with D perhaps matching TRBD1 or TRBD2 (5 bases each). The V and J ends lost 2 bases and 1 base respectively, with 9 bases between them. From germline, CDR1 is MNHEY and CDR2 SVGAGI. The CDR3 runs 14 residues. CDR3 amino acids: CASSYRDGSYEQYF. CDR3 nucleotides: TGTGCCAGCAGTTACAGGGACGGATCCTACGAGCAGTACTTC.

This clonotype was counted many times. The chain recombines TRBV20-1 with TRBJ2-7; D assignment may be TRBD1 or TRBD2 (5 bases each). V gave up 6 bases and J gave up 4 bases, with 16 bases separating them. Germline CDR1 is DFQATT and CDR2 is SNEGSKA (reference sequence). The CDR3 runs 13 residues. Here the CDR3 DNA reads TGCAGTGCGGACACGGGATCTGAATACGAGCAGTACTTC. It yields the protein CSADTGSEYEQYF.

As regards this clonotype: Because it lacks the conserved phenylalanine or tryptophan at the end, this CDR3 is likely a read error. V and J are TRBV4-2 and TRBJ2-1; D gene uncertain. The CDR3 has 12 amino acids. V dropped 8 bases and J dropped 8 bases, with 13 bases sitting between them. From germline, CDR1 is LGHNA and CDR2 YNFKEQ. DNA for the CDR3: TGTGCCAGCCGCCGACGGCCCCATGAGCAGTTCTTA. Its protein is CASRRRPHEQFL.

This clonotype was seen ten or more times. J is TRBJ2-1 and V is TRBV6-2 or TRBV6-3, with 10 bases fitting TRBD2. Germline V gene lookup returns CDR1 MNHEY and CDR2 SVGEGT. The CDR3 length is 13 residues. After removal of 8 bases from V and 8 bases from J, the junction contained 6 bases not matched to a gene. The CDR3 is CASQLAGVDEQFF. The DNA for the CDR3 is TGTGCCAGCCAGCTAGCGGGAGTCGATGAGCAGTTCTTC.

The genes are TRBV5-1 and TRBJ2-1; D remains unclear. The CDR3 is 11 amino acids. CDR1 is SGHRS, CDR2 YFSETQ, per germline. Trimming shortened V by 3 bases and J by 10 bases, and 8 bases separated the two germline ends. CDR3 in amino acids: CASSYLTEQFF. CDR3 bases: TGCGCCAGCAGCTATTTAACGGAGCAGTTCTTC. The full variable domain, rest sourced from reference TRBV5-1 and TRBJ2-1, is KAGVTQTPRYLIKTRGQQVTLSCSPISGHRSVSWYQQTPGQGLQFLFEYFSETQRNKGNFPGRFSGRQFSNSRSEMNVSTLELGDSALYLCASSYLTEQFFGPGTRLTVL.

This clonotype came up a few times. The chain links TRBV30 to TRBJ1-4, with D possibly matching TRBD1 (6 bases). CDR1 is GTSNPN and CDR2 is SVGIG in the germline V gene (reference sequence). The V end lost 3 bases, the J end lost 3 bases, and 11 bases lay between the germline ends. The CDR3 is 14 residues long. As DNA, the CDR3 is TGTGCCTGGAGCACAGGGACTGCTAATGAAAAACTGTTTTTT. Protein product: CAWSTGTANEKLFF.

This clonotype was counted at least ten times. The chain uses TRBV20-1 and TRBJ2-3, with 7 nucleotides matching TRBD1. Germline assignment: CDR1 DFQATT and CDR2 SNEGSKA (reference sequence). This CDR3 comprises 14 residues. J was trimmed by 5 bases and V by 2 bases; bases with no gene match: 7. This chain's CDR3 is CSARFLQGEDTQYF. For the CDR3, the DNA is TGCAGTGCTAGATTTCTTCAGGGGGAAGATACGCAGTATTTT.

A few counts support this clonotype. The chain uses TRBV6-2 or TRBV6-3 and TRBJ2-2, with D maybe TRBD1 (6 bases). In germline, CDR1 is MNHEY, CDR2 SVGEGT. Trimming took 6 bases from V and 3 from J, leaving 14 bases between them. This CDR3 comprises 15 residues. The CDR3 coding sequence is TGTGCCAGCAGGACCGGGACACATTACACCGGGGAGCTGTTTTTT. This sequence encodes CASRTGTHYTGELFF.

This clonotype was counted a few times. This chain joins TRBV5-1 and TRBJ2-2; D may be TRBD1 or TRBD2 (5 bases each). Germline-derived CDR1 and CDR2 are SGHRS and YFSETQ. With 5 bases removed from V and 2 bases from J, the gap between germline ends came to 13 bases. The CDR3 has 15 residues. The CDR3 reads CASSPRGDNTGELFF. CDR3 sequence (DNA): TGCGCCAGCAGTCCGCGAGGGGATAACACCGGGGAGCTGTTTTTT.

This clonotype occurred many times. The J gene is TRBJ2-5, the V gene TRBV7-2; tentatively, D is TRBD1 or TRBD2 (6 bases each). The V and J ends lost 7 bases and 4 bases respectively, with 16 bases between them. This CDR3 spans 14 amino acids. Germline CDR1 is SGHTA and CDR2 is FQGNSA. CDR3 DNA: TGTGCCAGCACTCTTTGGGGGGCCCGAGAGACCCAGTACTTC. Amino acids: CASTLWGARETQYF. Variable domain in full (rest from reference TRBV7-2 and TRBJ2-5): GAGVSQSPSNKVTEKGKDVELRCDPISGHTALYWYRQSLGQGLEFLIYFQGNSAPDKSGLPSDRFSAERTGGSVSTLTIQRTQQEDSAVYLCASTLWGARETQYFGPGTRLLVL.

This clonotype showed up many times. The chain recombines TRBV20-1 with TRBJ2-2; TRBD1 might be the D (6 bases). Germline V gene sequence: CDR1 DFQATT, CDR2 SNEGSKA (reference sequence). Trimming stripped 3 bases from V and 5 bases from J, with 16 bases between. The CDR3 sequence is 15 residues long. In DNA, the CDR3 is TGCAGTGCTAGGAATCCAGGGGTCGTTACCGGGGAGCTGTTTTTT. Translation: CSARNPGVVTGELFF.

This clonotype was observed many times. V usage is TRBV11-3 and J usage is TRBJ2-2; D gene ambiguous. Germline V gene sequence: CDR1 SGHNT, CDR2 YENEEA. With 4 bases removed from V and 2 bases from J, the gap between germline ends came to 14 bases. The CDR3 sequence is 16 residues long. The CDR3 bases are TGTGCCAGCAGCTCCCTAGGGTCACCCAACACCGGGGAGCTGTTTTTT. Its protein product is CASSSLGSPNTGELFF.

This clonotype was observed many times. The chain combines TRBV5-6 with TRBJ2-3; TRBD1 agrees at 7 bases. J gave up 2 bases and V 4 bases, and 16 bases lay outside the gene matches. This CDR3 comprises 18 residues. Germline-derived CDR1 and CDR2 are SGHDT and YYEEEE. The CDR3 DNA is TGTGCCAGCAGCCGACAAGGGACAGCTATTACTATCACAGATACGCAGTATTTT. Protein product: CASSRQGTAITITDTQYF. Supplemented by reference TRBV5-6 and TRBJ2-3, the full variable domain reads DAGVTQSPTHLIKTRGQQVTLRCSPKSGHDTVSWYQQALGQGPQFIFQYYEEEERQRGNFPDRFSGHQFPNYSSELNVNALLLGDSALYLCASSRQGTAITITDTQYFGPGTRLTVL.

The V and J genes are TRBV9 and TRBJ1-4, with D unresolved. CDR1 is SGDLS, CDR2 YYNGEE, per germline. V lost 1 base and J lost 8, with 6 bases in between. This CDR3 comprises 12 residues. As DNA, the CDR3 is TGTGCCAGCAGCGTACGCCCGGAAAAACTGTTTTTT. As protein: CASSVRPEKLFF.

Ten or more counts support this clonotype. This rearrangement joins TRBV24-1 to TRBJ2-1; the match to TRBD2 covers 8 bases. There are 16 residues in the CDR3. Germline-derived CDR1 and CDR2 are KGHDR and SFDVKD. Losses at the gene ends were 3 bases for V and 6 bases for J; bases not matched to a gene: 9. This CDR3 reads CATSDALREGRNEQFF. CDR3 DNA: TGTGCCACCAGTGATGCCCTCCGGGAGGGCCGCAATGAGCAGTTCTTC.

Ten or more counts support this clonotype. The rearrangement joins TRBV5-6 to TRBJ2-7, with 13 bases aligning to TRBD2. CDR1 SGHDT and CDR2 YYEEEE come from the germline V gene. V lost 0 bases and J lost 3; bases outside the gene matches: 9. The CDR3 sequence is 18 residues long. The chain's CDR3 is CASSLDGPGLAGNYEQYF. The CDR3 nucleotides are TGTGCCAGCAGCTTGGATGGGCCGGGACTAGCGGGGAACTACGAGCAGTACTTC.